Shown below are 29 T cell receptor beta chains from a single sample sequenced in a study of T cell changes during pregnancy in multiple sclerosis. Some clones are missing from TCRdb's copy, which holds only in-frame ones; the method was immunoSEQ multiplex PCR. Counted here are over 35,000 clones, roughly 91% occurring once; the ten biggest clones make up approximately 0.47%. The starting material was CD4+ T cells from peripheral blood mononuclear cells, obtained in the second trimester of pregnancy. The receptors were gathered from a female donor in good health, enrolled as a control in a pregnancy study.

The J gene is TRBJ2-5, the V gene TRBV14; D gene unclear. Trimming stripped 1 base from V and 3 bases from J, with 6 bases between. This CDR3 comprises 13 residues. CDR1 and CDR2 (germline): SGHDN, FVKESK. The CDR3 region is CASSQVQKETQYF. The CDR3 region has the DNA TGTGCCAGCAGCCAAGTACAAAAAGAGACCCAGTACTTC.

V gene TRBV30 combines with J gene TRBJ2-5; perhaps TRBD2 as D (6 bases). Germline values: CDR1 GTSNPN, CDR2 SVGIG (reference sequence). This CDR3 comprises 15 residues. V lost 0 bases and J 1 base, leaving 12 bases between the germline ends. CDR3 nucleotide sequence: TGTGCCTGGAGTGTACGAACTAGCAGCCAAGAGACCCAGTACTTC. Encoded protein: CAWSVRTSSQETQYF.

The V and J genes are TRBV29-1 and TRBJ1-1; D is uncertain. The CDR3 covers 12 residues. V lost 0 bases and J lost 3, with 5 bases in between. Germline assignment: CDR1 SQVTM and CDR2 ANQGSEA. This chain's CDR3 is CSVEDADTEAFF. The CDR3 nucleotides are TGCAGCGTTGAAGACGCGGACACTGAAGCTTTCTTT.

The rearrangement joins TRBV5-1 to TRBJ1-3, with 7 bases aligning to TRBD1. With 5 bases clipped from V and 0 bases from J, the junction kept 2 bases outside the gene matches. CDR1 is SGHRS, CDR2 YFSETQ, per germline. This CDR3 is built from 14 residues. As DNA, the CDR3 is TGCGCCAGCAGTGGGGACAGCTCTGGAAACACCATATATTTT. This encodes CASSGDSSGNTIYF.

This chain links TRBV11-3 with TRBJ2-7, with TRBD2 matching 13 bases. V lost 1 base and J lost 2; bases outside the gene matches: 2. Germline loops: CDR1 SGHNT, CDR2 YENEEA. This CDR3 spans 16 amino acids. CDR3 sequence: CASSLGGLAGTYEQYF. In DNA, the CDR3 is TGTGCCAGCAGCTTAGGGGGACTAGCGGGGACCTACGAGCAGTACTTC.

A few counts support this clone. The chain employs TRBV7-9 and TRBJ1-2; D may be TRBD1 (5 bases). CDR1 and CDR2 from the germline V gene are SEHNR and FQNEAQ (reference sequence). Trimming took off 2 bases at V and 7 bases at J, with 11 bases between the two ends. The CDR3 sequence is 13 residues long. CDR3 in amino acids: CASSLQGISGYTF. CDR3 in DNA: TGTGCCAGCAGCTTACAGGGAATCAGTGGCTACACCTTC.

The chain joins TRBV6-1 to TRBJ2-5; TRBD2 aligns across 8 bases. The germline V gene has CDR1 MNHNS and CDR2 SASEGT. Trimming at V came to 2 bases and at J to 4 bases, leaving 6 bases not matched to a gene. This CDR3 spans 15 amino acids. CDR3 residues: CASSELLAGRETQYF. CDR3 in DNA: TGTGCCAGCAGTGAACTCCTAGCGGGTAGAGAGACCCAGTACTTC.

The CDR3 here is CASSTRDRDYYEQYF. The CDR3 DNA sequence: TGTGCCAGCAGCACGAGGGACAGGGATTACTACGAGCAGTACTTC. The V gene is TRBV7-6, the J gene TRBJ2-7; 9 bases map to TRBD1. Germline CDR1 is SGHVS and CDR2 is FNYEAQ. CDR3 length equals 15 residues. Trimming cost V 5 bases and J 3 bases; bases outside gene matches: 8.

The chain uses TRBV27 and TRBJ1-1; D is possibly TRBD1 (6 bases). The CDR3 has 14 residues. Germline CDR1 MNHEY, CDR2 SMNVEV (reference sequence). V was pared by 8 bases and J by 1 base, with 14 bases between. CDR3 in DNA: TGTGCCAGCTCTCTGGGACATTCGAACACTGAAGCTTTCTTT. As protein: CASSLGHSNTEAFF.

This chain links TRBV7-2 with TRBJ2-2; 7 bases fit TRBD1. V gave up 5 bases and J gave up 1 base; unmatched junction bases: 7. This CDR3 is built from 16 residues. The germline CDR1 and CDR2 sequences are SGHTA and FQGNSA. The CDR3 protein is CASSPRQGQNTGELFF. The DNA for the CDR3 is TGTGCCAGCAGCCCGCGACAGGGTCAGAACACCGGGGAGCTGTTTTTT. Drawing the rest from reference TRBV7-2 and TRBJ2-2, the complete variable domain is GAGVSQSPSNKVTEKGKDVELRCDPISGHTALYWYRQSLGQGLEFLIYFQGNSAPDKSGLPSDRFSAERTGGSVSTLTIQRTQQEDSAVYLCASSPRQGQNTGELFFGEGSRLTVL.

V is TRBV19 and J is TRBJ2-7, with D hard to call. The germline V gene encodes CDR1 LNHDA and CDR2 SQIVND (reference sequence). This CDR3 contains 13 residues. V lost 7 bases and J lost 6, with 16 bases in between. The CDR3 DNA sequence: TGTGCCAGTACCACCACCCTAGGTTCCGAGCAGTACTTC. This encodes CASTTTLGSEQYF.

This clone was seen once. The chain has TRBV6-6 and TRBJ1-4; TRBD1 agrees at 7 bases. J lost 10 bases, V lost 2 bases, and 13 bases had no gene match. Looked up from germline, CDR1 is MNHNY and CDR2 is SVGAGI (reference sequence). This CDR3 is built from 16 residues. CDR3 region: CASSYLVPRQGGKLFF. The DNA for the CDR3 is TGTGCCAGCAGTTACCTCGTCCCTAGACAGGGAGGAAAACTGTTTTTT.

The CDR3 sequence is CASSFGGNEKLFF. The CDR3 coding sequence is TGCGCCAGCAGCTTTGGGGGCAATGAAAAACTGTTTTTT. The chain carries TRBV5-1 and TRBJ1-4; weak D call: TRBD1 (6 bases). V was clipped by 2 bases and J by 5 bases, with 7 bases between them. This CDR3 contains 13 residues. Germline CDR1 reads SGHRS; CDR2 reads YFSETQ.

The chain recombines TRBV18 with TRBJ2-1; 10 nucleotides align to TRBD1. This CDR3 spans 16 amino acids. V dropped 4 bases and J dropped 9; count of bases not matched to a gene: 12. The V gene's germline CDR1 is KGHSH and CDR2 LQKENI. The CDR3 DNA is TGTGCCAGCTCACAGAATGCGGACAGGGGGTCAGGTGAGCAGTTCTTC. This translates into CASSQNADRGSGEQFF.

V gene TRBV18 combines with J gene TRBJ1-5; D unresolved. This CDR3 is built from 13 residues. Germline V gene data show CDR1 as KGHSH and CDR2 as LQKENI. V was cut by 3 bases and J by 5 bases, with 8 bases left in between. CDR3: CASSPDQDQPQHF. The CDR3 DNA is TGTGCCAGCTCACCGGATCAGGATCAGCCCCAGCATTTT.

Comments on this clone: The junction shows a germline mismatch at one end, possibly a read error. In nucleotides, the CDR3 is TGCGCCAGCAGCTCAACAGGGGGCTCCAACGAGCAGTACTTC. This gives the protein CASSSTGGSNEQYF. The V and J genes are TRBV5-1 and TRBJ2-7; 9 bases are shared with TRBD1. There are 14 residues in the CDR3. In germline, CDR1 is SGHRS, CDR2 YFSETQ.

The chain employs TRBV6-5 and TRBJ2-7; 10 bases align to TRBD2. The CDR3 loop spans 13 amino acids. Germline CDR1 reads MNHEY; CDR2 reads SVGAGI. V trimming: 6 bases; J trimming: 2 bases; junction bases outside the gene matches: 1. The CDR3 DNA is TGTGCCAGCAGCGGGACTAGCGCCTACGAGCAGTACTTC. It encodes CASSGTSAYEQYF.

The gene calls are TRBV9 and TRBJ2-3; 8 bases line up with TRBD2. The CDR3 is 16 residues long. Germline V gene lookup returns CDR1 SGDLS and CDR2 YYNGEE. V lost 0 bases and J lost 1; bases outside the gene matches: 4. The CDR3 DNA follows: TGTGCCAGCAGCGTAGCAACGGGGGGGCGCACAGATACGCAGTATTTT. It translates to CASSVATGGRTDTQYF.

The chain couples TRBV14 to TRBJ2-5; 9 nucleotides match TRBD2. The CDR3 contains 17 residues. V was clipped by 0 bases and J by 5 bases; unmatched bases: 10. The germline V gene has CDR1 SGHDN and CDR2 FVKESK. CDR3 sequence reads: CASSQDIGGGAPETQYF. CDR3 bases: TGTGCCAGCAGCCAAGATATCGGCGGGGGGGCCCCGGAGACCCAGTACTTC.

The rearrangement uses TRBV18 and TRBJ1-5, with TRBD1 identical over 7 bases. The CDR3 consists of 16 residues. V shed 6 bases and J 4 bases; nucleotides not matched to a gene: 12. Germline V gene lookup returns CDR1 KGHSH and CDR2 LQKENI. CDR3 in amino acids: CASSPTGAWNNQPQHF. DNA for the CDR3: TGTGCCAGCTCGCCTACAGGGGCTTGGAATAATCAGCCCCAGCATTTT.

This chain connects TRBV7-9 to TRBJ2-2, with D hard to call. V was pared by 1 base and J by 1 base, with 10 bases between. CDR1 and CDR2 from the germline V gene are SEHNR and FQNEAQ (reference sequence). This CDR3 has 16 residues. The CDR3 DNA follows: TGTGCCAGCAGCTTAGTGTGGCAGAAGAACACCGGGGAGCTGTTTTTT. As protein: CASSLVWQKNTGELFF.

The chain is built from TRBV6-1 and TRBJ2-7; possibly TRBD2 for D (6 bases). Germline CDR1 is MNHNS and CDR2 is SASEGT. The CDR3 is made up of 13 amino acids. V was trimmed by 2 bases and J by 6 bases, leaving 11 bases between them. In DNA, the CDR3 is TGTGCCAGCAGTGAAATTGGGGGGAGCGAGCAGTACTTC. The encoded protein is CASSEIGGSEQYF.

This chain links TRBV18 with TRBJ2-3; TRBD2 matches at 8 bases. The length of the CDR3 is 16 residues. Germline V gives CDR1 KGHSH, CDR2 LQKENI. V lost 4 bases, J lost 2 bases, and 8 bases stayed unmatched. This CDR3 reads CASSRPAGGTTDTQYF. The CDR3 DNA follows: TGTGCCAGCTCACGTCCGGCGGGAGGAACCACAGATACGCAGTATTTT.

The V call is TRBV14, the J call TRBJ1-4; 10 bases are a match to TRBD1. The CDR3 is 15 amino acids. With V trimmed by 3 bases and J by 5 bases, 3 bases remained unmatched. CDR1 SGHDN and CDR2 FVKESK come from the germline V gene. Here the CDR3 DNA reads TGTGCCAGCAGCCAGAGGACAGGGGGAAATGAAAAACTGTTTTTT. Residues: CASSQRTGGNEKLFF.

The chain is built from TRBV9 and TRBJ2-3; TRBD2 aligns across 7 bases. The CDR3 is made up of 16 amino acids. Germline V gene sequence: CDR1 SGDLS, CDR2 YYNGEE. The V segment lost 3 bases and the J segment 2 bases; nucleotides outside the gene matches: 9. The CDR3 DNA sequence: TGTGCCAGCAGCGACCCCGGGGGAGGGGCCACAGATACGCAGTATTTT. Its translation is CASSDPGGGATDTQYF.

The CDR3 is CSVEGEGASEAFF. CDR3 coding DNA: TGCAGCGTTGAAGGAGAGGGGGCTTCTGAAGCTTTCTTT. The chain links TRBV29-1 to TRBJ1-1; 7 bases map to TRBD1. The CDR3 has 13 residues. Looked up from germline, CDR1 is SQVTM and CDR2 is ANQGSEA. V shed 1 base and J 6 bases; nucleotides not matched to a gene: 5.

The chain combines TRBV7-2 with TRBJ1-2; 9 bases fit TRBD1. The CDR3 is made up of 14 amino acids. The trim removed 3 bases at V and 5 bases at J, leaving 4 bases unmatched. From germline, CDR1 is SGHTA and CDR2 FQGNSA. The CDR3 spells CASSFGQGYYGYTF. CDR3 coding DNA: TGTGCCAGCAGCTTCGGACAGGGGTATTATGGCTACACCTTC.

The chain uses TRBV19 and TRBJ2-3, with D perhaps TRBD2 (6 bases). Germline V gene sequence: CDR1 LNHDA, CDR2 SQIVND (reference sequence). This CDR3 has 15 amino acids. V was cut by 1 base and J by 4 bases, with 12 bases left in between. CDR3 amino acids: CASSIAGAGADTQYF. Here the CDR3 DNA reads TGTGCCAGTAGTATAGCGGGAGCGGGCGCAGATACGCAGTATTTT.

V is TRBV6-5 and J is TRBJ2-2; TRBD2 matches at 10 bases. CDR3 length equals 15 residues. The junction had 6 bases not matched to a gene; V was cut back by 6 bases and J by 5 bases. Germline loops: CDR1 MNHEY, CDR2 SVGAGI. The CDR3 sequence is CASRRGLAATGELFF. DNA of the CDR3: TGTGCCAGCAGACGAGGACTAGCGGCAACCGGGGAGCTGTTTTTT.